The next 10 T cell receptor beta chains were all read from a single sample in a study of CD8 T cells in ankylosing spondylitis. One entry per CDR3 protein results from TCRdb running MiXCR on the 5' RACE reads. The sample carries under 250,000 distinct CDR3 sequences, under 35% recorded once. Material: blood, either unsorted or a sorted T cell fraction (not recorded which). The source of these receptors is a male donor with ankylosing spondylitis or in good health (not recorded which).

This chain links TRBV3-1 with TRBJ2-7, with D perhaps matching TRBD2 (6 bases). V gave up 1 base and J gave up 3 bases, with 13 bases separating them. The CDR3 totals 15 residues. The V gene's germline CDR1 is LGHDT and CDR2 YNNKEL (reference sequence). The CDR3 sequence: CASSQGGGGVYEQYF. CDR3 coding DNA: TGTGCCAGCAGCCAAGGGGGCGGAGGGGTCTACGAGCAGTACTTC.

This clonotype has a count of ten or more. This sequence joins TRBV20-1 and TRBJ1-2; a possible D gene is TRBD1 (5 bases). This CDR3 contains 15 residues. V lost 2 bases and J 4 bases, leaving 17 bases between the germline ends. Germline CDR1 DFQATT, CDR2 SNEGSKA (reference sequence). The CDR3 DNA reads TGCAGTGCTAGAAATAGTGTGGGGACCACCTATGGCTACACCTTC. Translated: CSARNSVGTTYGYTF.

This rearrangement joins TRBV4-1 to TRBJ2-7; TRBD2 might be the D (6 bases). The germline CDR1 and CDR2 sequences are MGHRA and YSYEKL. This CDR3 contains 14 residues. Trimming shortened V by 4 bases and J by 6 bases, and 16 bases separated the two germline ends. The CDR3 reads CASSRILWGGEQYF. DNA for the CDR3: TGCGCCAGCAGCCGAATTCTATGGGGAGGCGAGCAGTACTTC.

The chain has TRBV7-2 and TRBJ1-5, with 8 nucleotides matching TRBD1. The CDR3 covers 14 residues. The J segment lost 10 bases and the V segment lost 1 base, leaving 6 bases of the junction unmatched. CDR1 is SGHTA and CDR2 is FQGNSA in the germline V gene. CDR3 protein: CASSLGQGANPQHF. The CDR3 region has the DNA TGTGCCAGCAGCTTAGGGCAGGGGGCCAATCCCCAGCATTTT.

V is TRBV29-1 and J is TRBJ2-1; D is undetermined. Germline V gives CDR1 SQVTM, CDR2 ANQGSEA. The CDR3 is 13 amino acids. V lost 6 bases, J lost 8 bases, and 17 bases lay in between. CDR3 loop: CSVVPQASDEQFF. The CDR3 nucleotides are TGCAGCGTCGTCCCTCAAGCTAGTGATGAGCAGTTCTTC.

V is TRBV20-1 and J is TRBJ2-5, with 7 bases lining up with TRBD1. The V gene's germline CDR1 is DFQATT and CDR2 SNEGSKA (reference sequence). V shed 5 bases, J shed 4 bases, and the junction held 10 bases outside the gene matches. There are 14 residues in the CDR3. CDR3 region: CSAGHTGVRETQYF. The CDR3 coding sequence is TGCAGTGCTGGTCACACAGGGGTCAGAGAGACCCAGTACTTC.

This clonotype was detected only a few times. The chain employs TRBV20-1 and TRBJ2-5; D uncertain. The CDR3 sequence is 15 residues long. The V and J ends lost 1 base and 4 bases respectively, with 16 bases between them. The germline CDR1 and CDR2 sequences are DFQATT and SNEGSKA (reference sequence). The CDR3 sequence: CSARAPVAAGETQYF. The CDR3 DNA sequence: TGCAGTGCTAGAGCCCCGGTGGCTGCTGGAGAGACCCAGTACTTC.

Here the CDR3 reads CASSTGDGYTF. The CDR3 DNA reads TGTGCCAGCAGCACAGGGGACGGCTACACCTTC. The rearrangement links TRBV12-3 or TRBV12-4 to TRBJ1-2; 7 bases align to TRBD1. CDR3 length: 11 amino acids. Germline trimming cut 6 bases from V and 8 bases from J; bases unmatched to any gene: 3.

The chain is built from TRBV20-1 and TRBJ2-5; TRBD2 aligns across 12 bases. Germline V lookup: CDR1 DFQATT, CDR2 SNEGSKA (reference sequence). The CDR3 covers 16 residues. V shed 2 bases, J shed 3 bases, and the junction held 7 bases outside the gene matches. The chain's CDR3 is CSARPLAGGLEETQYF. In nucleotides, the CDR3 is TGCAGTGCTAGACCCCTAGCGGGGGGGCTTGAAGAGACCCAGTACTTC.

This clonotype occurred a few times. The chain recombines TRBV29-1 with TRBJ2-5; 7 nucleotides match TRBD2. Germline-derived CDR1 and CDR2 are SQVTM and ANQGSEA. Trimming removed 0 bases from V and 5 bases from J; junction bases left unmatched: 24. The CDR3 spans 20 residues. CDR3 loop: CSVEDLAKPETSPEGETQYF. The CDR3 DNA is TGCAGCGTTGAAGATCTCGCGAAACCCGAGACTAGCCCTGAGGGGGAGACCCAGTACTTC. The full variable domain, in which reference TRBV29-1 and TRBJ2-5 provide the parts outside the CDR3, is SAVISQKPSRDICQRGTSLTIQCQVDSQVTMMFWYRQQPGQSLTLIATANQGSEATYESGFVIDKFPISRPNLTFSTLTVSNMSPEDSSIYLCSVEDLAKPETSPEGETQYFGPGTRLLVL.